These 26 T cell receptor beta chains were sequenced from one sample in a study of cytotoxic CD8 clonotypes in ibrutinib-treated CLL. Clones were read by immunoSEQ multiplex PCR, and TCRdb kept only the in-frame ones, dropping some. This sample has tens of thousands of clones, with 85% to 90% found just once. This specimen was PBMCs, taken before ibrutinib treatment. The receptors here all came from a human donor with chronic lymphocytic leukemia.

The J gene is TRBJ2-1, the V gene TRBV1; TRBD2, as called in the table, went unchecked against the DNA. TRBV1 is recorded as a pseudogene. The CDR3 has 19 amino acids. CDR3 sequence (DNA): TGCACCAGCAGCCATCTTGCTAGCGGGAGGGCGCGAATTTCAAATGAGCAGTTCTTC. Its translation: CTSSHLASGRARISNEQFF.

With regard to this clone: The junction departs from germline at one end; a sequencing error may be responsible. This chain uses TRBV2 with TRBJ1-2; D gene ambiguous. This CDR3 is 12 amino acids long. Germline V gene data show CDR1 as SNHLY and CDR2 as FYNNEI. CDR3 sequence: CASSGDAAGRAF. The CDR3 region has the DNA TGTGCCAGCAGTGGGGATGCGGCCGGGCGGGCCTTC.

The V call is TRBV20-1, the J call TRBJ2-5; D remains unclear. The CDR3 runs 11 residues. In germline, CDR1 is DFQATT, CDR2 SNEGSKA (reference sequence). The V end lost 2 bases, the J end lost 5 bases, and 6 bases lay between the germline ends. CDR3 amino acids: CSARLGETQYF. CDR3 nucleotide sequence: TGCAGTGCTAGACTAGGGGAGACCCAGTACTTC.

V gene TRBV25-1 combines with J gene TRBJ2-4, with D unclear. CDR1 and CDR2 from the germline V gene are MGHDK and SYGVNS. The germline V and J ends were trimmed by 3 bases and 0 bases, with 9 bases remaining between them. The CDR3 covers 15 residues. CDR3 sequence: CASSDDFLAKNIQYF. DNA for the CDR3: TGTGCCAGCAGTGACGACTTCTTAGCCAAAAACATTCAGTACTTC. Using reference TRBV25-1 and TRBJ2-4 for the parts outside the CDR3, the full variable domain is EADIYQTPRYLVIGTGKKITLECSQTMGHDKMYWYQQDPGMELHLIHYSYGVNSTEKGDLSSESTVSRIRTEHFPLTLESARPSHTSQYLCASSDDFLAKNIQYFGAGTRLSVL.

The chain employs TRBV7-9 and TRBJ1-3; possibly TRBD1 for D (5 bases). The V and J ends lost 2 bases and 2 bases respectively, with 7 bases between them. The CDR3 has 14 residues. Germline V gene data show CDR1 as SEHNR and CDR2 as FQNEAQ (reference sequence). The CDR3 DNA is TGTGCCAGCAGCTTAACAGGAGCTGGAAACACCATATATTTT. As protein: CASSLTGAGNTIYF.

CDR3 sequence reads: CASSLKTGENYPYEQYF. CDR3 coding DNA: TGTGCCAGCAGCTTAAAGACGGGGGAAAATTACCCCTACGAGCAGTACTTC. The chain has TRBV7-2 and TRBJ2-7, with D tentatively TRBD2 (6 bases). Germline V lookup: CDR1 SGHTA, CDR2 FQGNSA. There are 17 residues in the CDR3. V was clipped by 2 bases and J by 2 bases, with 19 bases between them.

The gene calls are TRBV18 and TRBJ2-7; 8 positions match TRBD1. CDR1 is KGHSH, CDR2 LQKENI, per germline. The J segment lost 5 bases and the V segment lost 5 bases, leaving 11 bases of the junction unmatched. The CDR3 is made up of 15 amino acids. The CDR3 loop is CASSSTWTGLDEQYF. The CDR3 DNA reads as TGTGCCAGCTCATCGACTTGGACAGGGCTAGACGAGCAGTACTTC.

The chain joins TRBV19 to TRBJ2-7; 9 bases fit TRBD1. CDR3 size: 15 residues. V dropped 9 bases and J dropped 2; count of bases not matched to a gene: 11. Germline V lookup: CDR1 LNHDA, CDR2 SQIVND (reference sequence). CDR3 loop: CASRDRDRVTYEQYF. CDR3 coding DNA: TGTGCCAGCCGAGACCGGGACAGGGTCACCTACGAGCAGTACTTC.

The J gene is TRBJ2-3, the V gene TRBV19, with D uncertain. V lost 3 bases to trimming and J lost 1 base, with 5 bases between them. There are 13 residues in the CDR3. CDR1 and CDR2 from the germline V gene are LNHDA and SQIVND (reference sequence). As DNA, the CDR3 is TGTGCCAGTAGTATGGCTCGCACAGATACGCAGTATTTT. This codes for CASSMARTDTQYF.

This clone was seen only a few times. The chain joins TRBV5-4 to TRBJ2-7; perhaps TRBD2 as D (6 bases). The CDR3 totals 17 residues. Trimming removed 4 bases at V and 7 bases at J, with 27 bases between. Per the germline V gene, CDR1 is SGHNT and CDR2 is YYREEE (reference sequence). The CDR3 nucleotides are TGTGCCAGCAGCCGTCGCGAGGGAGCGGGTAGTTTCCAGGAGCAGTACTTC. Residues: CASSRREGAGSFQEQYF.

This rearrangement joins TRBV7-8 to TRBJ2-5, with D possibly being TRBD2 (5 bases). The CDR3 covers 14 residues. Germline V gene lookup returns CDR1 SGHVS and CDR2 FQNEAQ. V lost 5 bases to trimming and J lost 5 bases, with 15 bases between them. The CDR3 DNA follows: TGTGCCAGCAGCCTGAGTAGCGCTGTGGAGACCCAGTACTTC. Protein: CASSLSSAVETQYF. Combining the CDR3 with reference TRBV7-8 and TRBJ2-5 gives the whole variable domain GAGVSQSPRYKVAKRGQDVALRCDPISGHVSLFWYQQALGQGPEFLTYFQNEAQLDKSGLPSDRFFAERPEGSVSTLKIQRTQQEDSAVYLCASSLSSAVETQYFGPGTRLLVL.

The chain has TRBV10-3 and TRBJ2-7; a weak D match, TRBD1 (5 bases). Germline values: CDR1 ENHRY, CDR2 SYGVKD. This CDR3 has 15 amino acids. Trimming pared 6 bases from V and 6 bases from J, leaving 21 bases between. The CDR3 loop is CAIRDIQDDNPEQYF. The CDR3 nucleotides are TGTGCCATCAGGGACATACAAGACGACAACCCCGAGCAGTACTTC.

The chain uses TRBV5-1 and TRBJ1-1; 8 bases align to TRBD1. V lost 4 bases, J lost 2 bases, and 7 bases stayed unmatched. This CDR3 comprises 15 residues. Germline CDR1 is SGHRS and CDR2 is YFSETQ. Here the CDR3 DNA reads TGCGCCAGCAGCCTTCGGACAGGGCGCAACACTGAAGCTTTCTTT. It is translated as CASSLRTGRNTEAFF.

This rearrangement joins TRBV2 to TRBJ1-5, with 9 bases fitting TRBD1. V gave up 5 bases and J gave up 1 base; unmatched junction bases: 3. This CDR3 has 15 amino acids. The germline CDR1 and CDR2 sequences are SNHLY and FYNNEI. The CDR3 DNA reads TGTGCCAGCAGTCGCGACAGGGGGAGCAATCAGCCCCAGCATTTT. This sequence encodes CASSRDRGSNQPQHF.

The chain is built from TRBV6-5 and TRBJ2-5, with 7 bases that match TRBD2. Germline V gene lookup returns CDR1 MNHEY and CDR2 SVGAGI. This CDR3 is built from 15 residues. The V and J ends lost 7 bases and 1 base, in that order; junction bases with no gene match: 9. CDR3 DNA sequence: TGTGCCAGCACCCCTGTGGGAGGGGTCCAAGAGACCCAGTACTTC. This codes for CASTPVGGVQETQYF.

The rearrangement links TRBV4-1 to TRBJ1-4, with D tentatively TRBD1 (6 bases). Between the trimmed V and J ends, which lost 0 bases and 8 bases, there was a span of 13 bases. This CDR3 contains 15 residues. Germline lookup yields CDR1 MGHRA and CDR2 YSYEKL. This CDR3 reads CASSQDQGLEEKLFF. As DNA, the CDR3 is TGCGCCAGCAGCCAAGATCAGGGGTTGGAGGAAAAACTGTTTTTT.

This clone was observed once. This rearrangement joins TRBV27 to TRBJ2-5, with a weak D call TRBD2 (6 bases). The V gene's germline CDR1 is MNHEY and CDR2 SMNVEV (reference sequence). CDR3 length: 15 amino acids. V was shortened by 5 bases and J by 5 bases, with 18 bases between the two germline ends. CDR3 sequence (DNA): TGTGCCAGCAGTACAATTAGAGCGGAGGGGGAGACCCAGTACTTC. It encodes CASSTIRAEGETQYF.

This sequence joins TRBV6-1 and TRBJ2-7, with a possible D match to TRBD2 (7 bases). The CDR3 totals 12 residues. Germline V gives CDR1 MNHNS, CDR2 SASEGT. In DNA form, the CDR3 reads TGTGCTGGGGGGGGCGCGTTATACGAGCAGTACTTC. This gives the protein CAGGGALYEQYF.

The chain has TRBV27 and TRBJ2-6; 10 nucleotides line up with TRBD1. Trimming took 5 bases from V and 4 from J; bases not matched to a gene: 2. The length of the CDR3 is 15 residues. Per germline, CDR1 MNHEY and CDR2 SMNVEV (reference sequence). CDR3 sequence reads: CASSDRGPGANVLTF. CDR3 nucleotides: TGTGCCAGCAGTGACAGGGGGCCCGGGGCCAACGTCCTGACTTTC.

This chain links TRBV7-8 with TRBJ2-2; maybe TRBD1 (5 bases). Trimming left V 5 bases short and J 8 bases short, with 21 bases between. The CDR3 runs 16 residues. Germline CDR1 is SGHVS and CDR2 is FQNEAQ. The CDR3 DNA reads as TGTGCCAGCAGCACCGGACCGAGACAGTTGGCTGGGGAGCTGTTTTTT. It is translated as CASSTGPRQLAGELFF. Full variable domain (missing parts from reference TRBV7-8 and TRBJ2-2): GAGVSQSPRYKVAKRGQDVALRCDPISGHVSLFWYQQALGQGPEFLTYFQNEAQLDKSGLPSDRFFAERPEGSVSTLKIQRTQQEDSAVYLCASSTGPRQLAGELFFGEGSRLTVL.

The rearrangement links TRBV4-2 to TRBJ2-3; 8 bases agree with TRBD2. CDR1 LGHNA and CDR2 YNFKEQ come from the germline V gene. The J segment lost 2 bases and the V segment lost 3 bases, leaving 16 bases of the junction unmatched. This CDR3 has 19 amino acids. The chain's CDR3 is CASSQYTGGPVKNTDTQYF. CDR3 bases: TGTGCCAGCAGCCAGTATACGGGAGGGCCTGTGAAAAACACAGATACGCAGTATTTT.

This sequence joins TRBV4-1 and TRBJ2-3, with 8 bases fitting TRBD2. The V gene's germline CDR1 is MGHRA and CDR2 YSYEKL. The trim removed 6 bases at V and 3 bases at J, leaving 5 bases unmatched. The CDR3 is 14 amino acids. CDR3: CASRRASGTDTQYF. The CDR3 region has the DNA TGCGCCAGCAGGAGGGCTAGCGGGACAGATACGCAGTATTTT.

The count of this clone is one. The chain carries TRBV14 and TRBJ2-5, with 8 bases identical to TRBD2. This CDR3 is built from 17 residues. V dropped 1 base and J dropped 4; count of bases not matched to a gene: 11. The germline V gene encodes CDR1 SGHDN and CDR2 FVKESK. CDR3 loop: CASSQGRSGSYRETQYF. The CDR3 region has the DNA TGTGCCAGCAGCCAAGGCAGGAGCGGGAGTTATCGAGAGACCCAGTACTTC. Full variable domain (remainder filled in from reference TRBV14 and TRBJ2-5): EAGVTQFPSHSVIEKGQTVTLRCDPISGHDNLYWYRRVMGKEIKFLLHFVKESKQDESGMPNNRFLAERTGGTYSTLKVQPAELEDSGVYFCASSQGRSGSYRETQYFGPGTRLLVL.

V is TRBV5-4 and J is TRBJ1-1; D is uncertain. Germline V gene data show CDR1 as SGHNT and CDR2 as YYREEE (reference sequence). Trimming removed 0 bases at V and 10 bases at J, with 22 bases between. CDR3 length: 16 amino acids. The CDR3 spells CASSLASNRGRLSAFF. DNA of the CDR3: TGTGCCAGCAGCTTGGCCTCGAACCGTGGCAGACTGTCAGCTTTCTTT.

This chain joins TRBV11-3 and TRBJ2-1, with TRBD2 matching over 10 bases. CDR1 is SGHNT, CDR2 YENEEA, per germline. The J segment lost 3 bases and the V segment lost 4 bases, leaving 12 bases of the junction unmatched. The CDR3 extends over 18 amino acids. The CDR3 here is CASSYLKTSGYNYNEQFF. CDR3 coding DNA: TGTGCCAGCAGCTACTTAAAGACTAGCGGGTATAACTACAATGAGCAGTTCTTC.

The chain couples TRBV2 to TRBJ1-5, with 9 bases fitting TRBD1. The V segment lost 10 bases and the J segment 7 bases; nucleotides outside the gene matches: 11. This CDR3 is built from 14 residues. The V gene's germline CDR1 is SNHLY and CDR2 FYNNEI. CDR3 DNA sequence: TGTGCCATAATCGGGACAGGGCCCGGCCAGCCCCAGCATTTT. It specifies CAIIGTGPGQPQHF.